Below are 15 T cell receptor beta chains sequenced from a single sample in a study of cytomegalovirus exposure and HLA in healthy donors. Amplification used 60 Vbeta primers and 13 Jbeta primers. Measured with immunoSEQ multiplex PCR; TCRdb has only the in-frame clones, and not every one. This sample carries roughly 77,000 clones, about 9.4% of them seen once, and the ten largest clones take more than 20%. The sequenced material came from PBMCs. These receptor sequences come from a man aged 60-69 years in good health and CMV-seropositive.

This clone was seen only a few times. In DNA, the CDR3 is TGCAGCGTTTGTGGGACAGGGAGAACTGAAGCTTTCTTT. Residues: CSVCGTGRTEAFF. This chain connects TRBV29-1 to TRBJ1-1; 9 nucleotides match TRBD1. CDR1 and CDR2 (germline): SQVTM, ANQGSEA. The CDR3 sequence is 13 residues long. V lost 5 bases and J lost 5; bases outside the gene matches: 6.

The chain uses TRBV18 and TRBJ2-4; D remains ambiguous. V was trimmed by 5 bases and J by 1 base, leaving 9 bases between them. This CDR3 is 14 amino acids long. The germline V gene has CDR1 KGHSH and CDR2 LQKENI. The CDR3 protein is CASSGLEAKNIQYF. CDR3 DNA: TGTGCCAGCTCAGGCCTAGAGGCCAAAAACATTCAGTACTTC.

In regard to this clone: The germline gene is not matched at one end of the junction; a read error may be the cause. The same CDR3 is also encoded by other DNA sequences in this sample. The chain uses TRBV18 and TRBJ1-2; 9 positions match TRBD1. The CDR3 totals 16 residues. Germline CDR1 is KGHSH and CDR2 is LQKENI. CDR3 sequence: CASSPRQGGRADGYTF. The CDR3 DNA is TGTGCCAGCTCACCACGACAGGGGGGACGGGCAGATGGCTACACCTTT.

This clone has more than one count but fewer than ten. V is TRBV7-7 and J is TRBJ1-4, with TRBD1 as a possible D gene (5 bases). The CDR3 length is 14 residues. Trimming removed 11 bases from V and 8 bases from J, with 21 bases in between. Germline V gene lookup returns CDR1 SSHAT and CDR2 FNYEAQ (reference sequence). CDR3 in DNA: TGTGCCCAAAAAGGGGCCCTCAGGGAAGAAAAACTGTTTTTT. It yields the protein CAQKGALREEKLFF.

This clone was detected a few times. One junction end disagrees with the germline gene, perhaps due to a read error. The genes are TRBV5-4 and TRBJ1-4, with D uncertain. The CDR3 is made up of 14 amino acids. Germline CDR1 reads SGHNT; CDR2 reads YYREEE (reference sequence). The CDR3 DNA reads TGTGTCAGCAGCTTGGCAGGCACTAATGAAAAACTGTTTTTT. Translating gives CVSSLAGTNEKLFF.

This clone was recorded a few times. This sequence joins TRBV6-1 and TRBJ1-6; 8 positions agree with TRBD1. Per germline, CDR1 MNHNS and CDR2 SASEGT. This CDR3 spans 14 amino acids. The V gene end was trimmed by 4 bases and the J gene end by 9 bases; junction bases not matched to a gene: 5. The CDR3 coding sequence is TGTGCCAGCAGTGTTACAGGGGGAGCTTCACCCCTCCACTTT. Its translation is CASSVTGGASPLHF.

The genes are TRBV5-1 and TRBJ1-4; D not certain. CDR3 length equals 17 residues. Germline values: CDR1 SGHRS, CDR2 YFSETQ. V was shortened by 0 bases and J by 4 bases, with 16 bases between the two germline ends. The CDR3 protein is CASSLEGSRGGNEKLFF. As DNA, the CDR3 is TGCGCCAGCAGCTTGGAAGGGTCCCGAGGAGGTAATGAAAAACTGTTTTTT.

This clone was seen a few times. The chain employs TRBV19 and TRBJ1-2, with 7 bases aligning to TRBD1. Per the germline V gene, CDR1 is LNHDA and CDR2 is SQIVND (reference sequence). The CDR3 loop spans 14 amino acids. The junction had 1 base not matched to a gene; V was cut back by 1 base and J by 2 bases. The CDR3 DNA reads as TGTGCCAGTAGTATAGCACAGGGGAACTATGGCTACACCTTC. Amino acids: CASSIAQGNYGYTF.

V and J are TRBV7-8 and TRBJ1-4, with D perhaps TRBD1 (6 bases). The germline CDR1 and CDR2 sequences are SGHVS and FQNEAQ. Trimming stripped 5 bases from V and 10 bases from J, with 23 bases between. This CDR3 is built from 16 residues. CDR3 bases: TGTGCCAGCAGCCCAAATAGAGTAGGGGGGGTTCGAAAACTGTTTTTT. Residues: CASSPNRVGGVRKLFF.

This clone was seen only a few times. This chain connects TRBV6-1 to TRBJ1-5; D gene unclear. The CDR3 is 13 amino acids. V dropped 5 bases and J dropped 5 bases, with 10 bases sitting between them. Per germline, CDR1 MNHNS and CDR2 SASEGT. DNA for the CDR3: TGTGCCAGCAGTCCTACTCGCGATCAGCCCCAGCATTTT. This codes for CASSPTRDQPQHF.

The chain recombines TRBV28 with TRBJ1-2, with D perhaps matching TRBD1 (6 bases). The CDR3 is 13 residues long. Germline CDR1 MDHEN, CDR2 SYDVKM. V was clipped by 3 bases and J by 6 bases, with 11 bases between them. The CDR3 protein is CASSFRGWDGYTF. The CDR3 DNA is TGTGCCAGCAGTTTCAGGGGATGGGATGGCTACACCTTC.

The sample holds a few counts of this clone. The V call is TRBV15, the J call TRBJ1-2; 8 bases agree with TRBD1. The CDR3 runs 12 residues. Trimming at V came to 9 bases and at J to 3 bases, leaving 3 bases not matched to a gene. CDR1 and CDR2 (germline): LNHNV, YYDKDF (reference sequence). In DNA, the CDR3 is TGTGCCACAGGGACAGGTGACTATGGCTACACCTTC. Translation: CATGTGDYGYTF.

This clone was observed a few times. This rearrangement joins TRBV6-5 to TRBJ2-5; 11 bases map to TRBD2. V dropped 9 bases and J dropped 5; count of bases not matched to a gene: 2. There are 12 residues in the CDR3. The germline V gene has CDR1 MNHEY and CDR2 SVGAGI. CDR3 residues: CASSGGAETQYF. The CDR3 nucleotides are TGTGCCAGTAGCGGGGGGGCGGAGACCCAGTACTTC.

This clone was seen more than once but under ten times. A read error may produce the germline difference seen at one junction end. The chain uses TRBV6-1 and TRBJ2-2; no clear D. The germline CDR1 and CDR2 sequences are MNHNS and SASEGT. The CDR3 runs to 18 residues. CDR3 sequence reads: CASGEWPTVHANTGELFF. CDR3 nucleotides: TGTGCCAGCGGTGAATGGCCCACAGTTCACGCGAACACCGGGGAGCTGTTTTTT.

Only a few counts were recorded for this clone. This CDR3 is CAISGSESSGNTIYF. The CDR3 DNA is TGTGCCATCAGTGGGTCCGAGAGCTCTGGAAACACCATATATTTT. J is TRBJ1-3 and V is TRBV10-3; D gene unclear. There are 15 residues in the CDR3. The V gene's germline CDR1 is ENHRY and CDR2 SYGVKD. The V and J ends lost 4 bases and 0 bases respectively, with 10 bases between them.